The present TCR beta chain was sequenced within a study of blood T cells in healthy people across ages. Using a J-beta primer mix together with a sample-barcoded 5' primer, a second PCR was run for roughly 6 to 12 cycles. TCRdb re-derived calls from the 5' RACE reads in MiXCR, one entry per CDR3 protein. The data contain nearly 800,000 distinct CDR3 sequences, about 56% of them seen just once; the ten biggest clones take up approximately 24%. The V and J ends lost 4 bases and 6 bases, in that order; junction bases with no gene match: 13. The CDR3 is 16 amino acids. The germline gives CDR1 SQVTM, CDR2 ANQGSEA.

The chain recombines TRBV29-1 with TRBJ1-5; 9 nucleotides line up with TRBD1. The specimen was blood. This receptor was obtained from a man aged 40-49 years in good health. The CDR3 sequence is CSVVFGGQGHPQPQHF. CDR3 in DNA: TGCAGCGTTGTGTTTGGGGGACAGGGACACCCTCAGCCCCAGCATTTT.